The 23 T cell receptor beta chains given below trace back to one sample, sequenced in a study of Ad26.COV2.S vaccination and SARS-CoV-2 variants. Repertoires were generated with immunoSEQ multiplex PCR, while TCRdb's copy carries only in-frame clones and drops some. This sample yields hundreds of thousands of clones, of which around 89% are seen a single time; roughly 1.5% belongs to the top ten. This sample's treatment: around 19 received Ad26.COV2.S at low or high dose, single or two shots; about 5 received placebo; per-sample allocation not given. Collection of the samples took place on day 63 after the first injection of vaccine or placebo. Sequenced here: peripheral blood, sampled in a trial of Ad26.COV2.S vaccine versus placebo. These receptors originate from a person aged 18-60 years who received the Ad26.COV2.S COVID-19 vaccine or a placebo.

V usage is TRBV10-3 and J usage is TRBJ2-7; TRBD1 matches 7 bases. The CDR3 contains 15 residues. Germline V lookup: CDR1 ENHRY, CDR2 SYGVKD. The V segment lost 3 bases and the J segment 2 bases; nucleotides outside the gene matches: 7. The CDR3 loop is CAISESPTGAYEQYF. CDR3 nucleotides: TGTGCCATCAGTGAATCCCCCACAGGGGCCTACGAGCAGTACTTC.

The chain recombines TRBV7-2 with TRBJ1-1, with 10 nucleotides matching TRBD1. Germline CDR1 is SGHTA and CDR2 is FQGNSA. The CDR3 is 16 amino acids. The V and J ends lost 5 bases and 1 base, in that order; junction bases with no gene match: 7. The CDR3 DNA follows: TGTGCCAGCAGCCTCCGACAGGGGGCCGGGAACACTGAAGCTTTCTTT. Translating gives CASSLRQGAGNTEAFF.

In nucleotides, the CDR3 is TGTGCCAGCAGCGGCCAGACCGGTTCACGAGAAGCTTTCTTT. Translating gives CASSGQTGSREAFF. V gene TRBV7-3 combines with J gene TRBJ1-1; no clear D gene. V dropped 5 bases and J dropped 8 bases, with 18 bases sitting between them. Germline loops: CDR1 SGHTA, CDR2 FQGTGA. There are 14 residues in the CDR3. The full variable domain, in which reference TRBV7-3 and TRBJ1-1 provide the parts outside the CDR3, is GAGVSQTPSNKVTEKGKYVELRCDPISGHTALYWYRQSLGQGPEFLIYFQGTGAADDSGLPNDRFFAVRPEGSVSTLKIQRTERGDSAVYLCASSGQTGSREAFFGQGTRLTVV.

The chain joins TRBV12-5 to TRBJ2-3, with 11 bases lining up with TRBD2. The V gene end was trimmed by 0 bases and the J gene end by 1 base; junction bases not matched to a gene: 3. CDR1 and CDR2 (germline): LGHNT, FRNRAP. The CDR3 contains 17 residues. Here the CDR3 reads CASGLVQTSGGTDTQYF. CDR3 coding DNA: TGTGCTAGTGGTTTGGTACAGACTAGCGGGGGCACAGATACGCAGTATTTT.

This chain connects TRBV30 to TRBJ1-3, with D tentatively TRBD1 (5 bases). The germline gives CDR1 GTSNPN, CDR2 SVGIG (reference sequence). This CDR3 comprises 15 residues. The germline V and J ends were trimmed by 4 bases and 2 bases, with 15 bases remaining between them. CDR3 residues: CAWMRAGWTGNTIYF. CDR3 DNA sequence: TGTGCCTGGATGAGGGCAGGGTGGACTGGAAACACCATATATTTT. Supplemented by reference TRBV30 and TRBJ1-3, the full variable domain reads SQTIHQWPATLVQPVGSPLSLECTVEGTSNPNLYWYRQAAGRGLQLLFYSVGIGQISSEVPQNLSASRPQDRQFILSSKKLLLSDSGFYLCAWMRAGWTGNTIYFGEGSWLTVV.

This chain uses TRBV11-2 with TRBJ1-1; no clear D gene. The CDR3 is 13 amino acids. Trimming cost V 1 base and J 8 bases, with 11 bases left between them. The V gene's germline CDR1 is SGHAT and CDR2 FQNNGV. The CDR3 protein is CASSLVAAVEAFF. The CDR3 nucleotides read TGTGCCAGCAGCTTAGTGGCAGCAGTGGAAGCTTTCTTT.

This chain joins TRBV25-1 and TRBJ2-7; D remains unclear. The V end lost 3 bases, the J end lost 6 bases, and 6 bases lay between the germline ends. The CDR3 loop spans 11 amino acids. The germline CDR1 and CDR2 sequences are MGHDK and SYGVNS. In DNA, the CDR3 is TGTGCCAGCAGTGAGTTCGTCGAGCAGTACTTC. Amino acid sequence: CASSEFVEQYF.

This chain joins TRBV15 and TRBJ1-2; unclear D gene. Germline V gene sequence: CDR1 LNHNV, CDR2 YYDKDF (reference sequence). V was pared by 4 bases and J by 4 bases, with 7 bases between. The length of the CDR3 is 12 residues. In DNA form, the CDR3 reads TGTGCCACCAGCACGAGCGGCTATGGCTACACCTTC. Translated: CATSTSGYGYTF. The full variable domain, with the rest looked up from reference TRBV15 and TRBJ1-2, is DAMVIQNPRYQVTQFGKPVTLSCSQTLNHNVMYWYQQKSSQAPKLLFHYYDKDFNNEADTPDNFQSRRPNTSFCFLDIRSPGLGDTAMYLCATSTSGYGYTFGSGTRLTVV.

The V call is TRBV12-3 or TRBV12-4, the J call TRBJ1-1; D might be TRBD1 (5 bases). The CDR3 runs to 13 residues. V shed 6 bases and J shed 1 base, with 9 bases lying between them. The CDR3 sequence: CASRLTENTEAFF. In DNA, the CDR3 is TGTGCCAGCAGGTTGACAGAGAACACTGAAGCTTTCTTT.

The chain is built from TRBV5-4 and TRBJ2-1, with D tentatively TRBD1 or TRBD2 (5 bases each). CDR1 is SGHNT, CDR2 YYREEE, per germline (reference sequence). V lost 4 bases and J lost 2, with 16 bases in between. The CDR3 sequence is 16 residues long. CDR3 amino acids: CASSRSGTDTYNEQFF. CDR3 nucleotides: TGTGCCAGCAGCCGCTCCGGGACGGACACCTACAATGAGCAGTTCTTC.

This clone was recorded a few times. The chain has TRBV3-1 (or the pseudogene TRBV3-2) and TRBJ2-7, with 9 bases identical to TRBD1. The CDR3 contains 16 residues. From germline, CDR1 is LGHDT and CDR2 YNNKEL (reference sequence). Trimming at V came to 4 bases and at J to 5 bases, leaving 12 bases not matched to a gene. The CDR3 reads CASSLAPSGQGDEQYF. The CDR3 DNA follows: TGTGCCAGCAGCCTCGCCCCGTCGGGACAGGGAGACGAGCAGTACTTC.

The V call is TRBV19, the J call TRBJ1-4; 8 bases match TRBD1. From germline, CDR1 is LNHDA and CDR2 SQIVND (reference sequence). V gave up 6 bases and J gave up 4 bases; unmatched junction bases: 4. This CDR3 is 14 amino acids long. The CDR3 sequence is CASSRDRSNEKLFF. In DNA form, the CDR3 reads TGTGCCAGTAGCCGGGACAGGAGTAATGAAAAACTGTTTTTT.

CDR3 sequence: CASRTGQGVYGYTF. DNA of the CDR3: TGTGCCAGCAGGACGGGACAGGGGGTTTATGGCTACACCTTC. The chain has TRBV6-5 and TRBJ1-2, with TRBD1 matching over 11 bases. Germline-derived CDR1 and CDR2 are MNHEY and SVGAGI. This CDR3 has 14 residues. V was pared by 6 bases and J by 5 bases, with 5 bases of the junction left unmatched.

The rearrangement links TRBV6-1 to TRBJ1-2; D possibly corresponds to TRBD1 (6 bases). Germline CDR1 is MNHNS and CDR2 is SASEGT. The CDR3 has 15 residues. V was shortened by 1 base and J by 4 bases, with 13 bases between the two germline ends. CDR3 sequence (DNA): TGTGCCAGCAGTGAAGGGTCCCTGACAGGCTATGGCTACACCTTC. Translated, it gives CASSEGSLTGYGYTF.

This chain links TRBV7-3 with TRBJ2-1, with a weak D call TRBD2 (5 bases). The CDR3 sequence is 14 residues long. CDR1 SGHTA and CDR2 FQGTGA come from the germline V gene. Trimming took off 6 bases at V and 3 bases at J, with 12 bases between the two ends. This CDR3 reads CASSQEASYNEQFF. CDR3 sequence (DNA): TGTGCCAGCAGTCAGGAGGCAAGCTACAATGAGCAGTTCTTC. The whole variable domain, filled in from reference TRBV7-3 and TRBJ2-1, reads GAGVSQTPSNKVTEKGKYVELRCDPISGHTALYWYRQSLGQGPEFLIYFQGTGAADDSGLPNDRFFAVRPEGSVSTLKIQRTERGDSAVYLCASSQEASYNEQFFGPGTRLTVL.

The gene calls are TRBV10-3 and TRBJ2-7; the match to TRBD1 covers 7 bases. Losses at the gene ends were 2 bases for V and 4 bases for J; bases not matched to a gene: 8. CDR1 and CDR2 from the germline V gene are ENHRY and SYGVKD. CDR3 length: 15 amino acids. CDR3 residues: CAISEPPATGYEQYF. DNA of the CDR3: TGTGCCATCAGTGAGCCGCCTGCGACAGGGTACGAGCAGTACTTC.

J is TRBJ2-3 and V is TRBV30; no definite D call. V lost 2 bases to trimming and J lost 0 bases, with 6 bases between them. Germline V gene data show CDR1 as GTSNPN and CDR2 as SVGIG (reference sequence). The CDR3 sequence is 13 residues long. CDR3 bases: TGTGCCTGGAGTCCCGGGAGCACAGATACGCAGTATTTT. Translation: CAWSPGSTDTQYF.

This chain joins TRBV12-3 or TRBV12-4 and TRBJ2-1; 8 bases are shared with TRBD2. Trimming removed 5 bases from V and 15 bases from J; junction bases left unmatched: 6. The length of the CDR3 is 11 residues. The CDR3 is CASSLPGLVFF. The CDR3 DNA follows: TGTGCCAGCAGTCTCCCGGGACTAGTGTTCTTC.

Worth noting for this clone: Other nucleotide sequences in the sample specify the same CDR3. The chain recombines TRBV3-1 (or the pseudogene TRBV3-2) with TRBJ2-5; D uncertain. Germline-derived CDR1 and CDR2 are LGHDT and YNNKEL (reference sequence). The V end was cut by 3 bases, the J end by 6 bases, with 5 bases between. The CDR3 has 11 residues. CDR3 sequence (DNA): TGTGCCAGCAGCCAGGGAAAGACCCAGTACTTC. This translates into CASSQGKTQYF.

The gene calls are TRBV6-5 and TRBJ2-7; D possibly corresponds to TRBD2 (6 bases). The CDR3 totals 14 residues. Per germline, CDR1 MNHEY and CDR2 SVGAGI. Trimming left V 8 bases short and J 0 bases short, with 14 bases between. The CDR3, as DNA: TGTGCCAGCGAAACCGGGACTGACTCCTACGAGCAGTACTTC. Encoded protein: CASETGTDSYEQYF.

The rearrangement uses TRBV7-9 and TRBJ1-2; no clear D. Germline V gene lookup returns CDR1 SEHNR and CDR2 FQNEAQ (reference sequence). The CDR3 sequence is 15 residues long. V was cut by 1 base and J by 7 bases, with 16 bases left in between. This CDR3 is CASSLEREGLGGYTF. The CDR3 DNA follows: TGTGCCAGCAGCTTAGAGAGGGAGGGCCTGGGTGGCTACACCTTC.

The chain uses TRBV6-1 and TRBJ1-5; D remains ambiguous. This CDR3 is built from 15 residues. Trimming stripped 3 bases from V and 6 bases from J, with 15 bases between. Germline V gene sequence: CDR1 MNHNS, CDR2 SASEGT. The CDR3 nucleotides read TGTGCCAGCAGTGAGGCCCTCCCCGGGGTTCAGCCCCAGCATTTT. Translation: CASSEALPGVQPQHF.

The chain carries TRBV10-3 and TRBJ2-7; TRBD2 matches at 7 bases. The germline V gene has CDR1 ENHRY and CDR2 SYGVKD. With 8 bases clipped from V and 7 bases from J, the junction kept 2 bases outside the gene matches. This CDR3 comprises 10 residues. The CDR3 coding sequence is TGTGCCATCGGGGGGGGAGAGCAGTACTTC. This codes for CAIGGGEQYF.